This TCR beta chain was documented in a study of T-cell reconstitution after alpha-beta-depleted transplantation in children. General study findings and limits: At one year after transplant, newly produced T cells mostly accounted for T-cell counts and diversity. Some patients showed high day-60 TCRbeta diversity, which derived from surviving recipient T cells and thymic progenitors. Several hundred graft clones that had expanded were reportedly the source of alpha-beta T cells about two months after transplant.

The CDR3 spans 14 residues. V was cut by 0 bases and J by 0 bases, with 5 bases left in between. This clonotype was counted many times. Its antigen is undetermined. For TCRbeta, the library was prepared with unique molecular identifiers. TCRdb used MiXCR to reprocess the PCR reads, holding one entry per CDR3 protein. Of about 290,000 distinct CDR3 sequences detected, over 9% appear once; the ten largest clones hold just under 7.5%. This receptor was taken from a boy in the first two years of life with acute myeloid leukemia, due to receive a stem cell transplant. The rearrangement uses TRBV12-3 or TRBV12-4 and TRBJ2-5; D gene uncertain. The sample in question was PBMCs, obtained before TCRalphabeta/CD19-depleted stem cell transplant. CDR3 DNA sequence: TGTGCCAGCAGTTTAGCCTTGTACCAAGAGACCCAGTACTTC. It specifies CASSLALYQETQYF.